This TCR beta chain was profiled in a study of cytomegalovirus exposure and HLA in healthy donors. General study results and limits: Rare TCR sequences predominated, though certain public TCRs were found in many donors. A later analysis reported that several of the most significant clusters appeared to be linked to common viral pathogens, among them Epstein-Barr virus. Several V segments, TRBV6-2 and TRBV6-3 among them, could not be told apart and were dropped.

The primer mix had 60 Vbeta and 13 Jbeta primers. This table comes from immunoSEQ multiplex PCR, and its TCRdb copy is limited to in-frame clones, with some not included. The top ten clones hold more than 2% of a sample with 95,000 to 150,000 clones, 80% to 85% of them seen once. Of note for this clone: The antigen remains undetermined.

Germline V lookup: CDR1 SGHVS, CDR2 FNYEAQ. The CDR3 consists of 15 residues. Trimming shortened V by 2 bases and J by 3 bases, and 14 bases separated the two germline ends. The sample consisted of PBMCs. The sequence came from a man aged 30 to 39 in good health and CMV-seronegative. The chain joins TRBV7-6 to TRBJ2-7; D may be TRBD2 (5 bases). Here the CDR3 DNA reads TGTGCCAGCAGCTTACCGGGGAGCGCCAACTACGAGCAGTACTTC. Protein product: CASSLPGSANYEQYF.